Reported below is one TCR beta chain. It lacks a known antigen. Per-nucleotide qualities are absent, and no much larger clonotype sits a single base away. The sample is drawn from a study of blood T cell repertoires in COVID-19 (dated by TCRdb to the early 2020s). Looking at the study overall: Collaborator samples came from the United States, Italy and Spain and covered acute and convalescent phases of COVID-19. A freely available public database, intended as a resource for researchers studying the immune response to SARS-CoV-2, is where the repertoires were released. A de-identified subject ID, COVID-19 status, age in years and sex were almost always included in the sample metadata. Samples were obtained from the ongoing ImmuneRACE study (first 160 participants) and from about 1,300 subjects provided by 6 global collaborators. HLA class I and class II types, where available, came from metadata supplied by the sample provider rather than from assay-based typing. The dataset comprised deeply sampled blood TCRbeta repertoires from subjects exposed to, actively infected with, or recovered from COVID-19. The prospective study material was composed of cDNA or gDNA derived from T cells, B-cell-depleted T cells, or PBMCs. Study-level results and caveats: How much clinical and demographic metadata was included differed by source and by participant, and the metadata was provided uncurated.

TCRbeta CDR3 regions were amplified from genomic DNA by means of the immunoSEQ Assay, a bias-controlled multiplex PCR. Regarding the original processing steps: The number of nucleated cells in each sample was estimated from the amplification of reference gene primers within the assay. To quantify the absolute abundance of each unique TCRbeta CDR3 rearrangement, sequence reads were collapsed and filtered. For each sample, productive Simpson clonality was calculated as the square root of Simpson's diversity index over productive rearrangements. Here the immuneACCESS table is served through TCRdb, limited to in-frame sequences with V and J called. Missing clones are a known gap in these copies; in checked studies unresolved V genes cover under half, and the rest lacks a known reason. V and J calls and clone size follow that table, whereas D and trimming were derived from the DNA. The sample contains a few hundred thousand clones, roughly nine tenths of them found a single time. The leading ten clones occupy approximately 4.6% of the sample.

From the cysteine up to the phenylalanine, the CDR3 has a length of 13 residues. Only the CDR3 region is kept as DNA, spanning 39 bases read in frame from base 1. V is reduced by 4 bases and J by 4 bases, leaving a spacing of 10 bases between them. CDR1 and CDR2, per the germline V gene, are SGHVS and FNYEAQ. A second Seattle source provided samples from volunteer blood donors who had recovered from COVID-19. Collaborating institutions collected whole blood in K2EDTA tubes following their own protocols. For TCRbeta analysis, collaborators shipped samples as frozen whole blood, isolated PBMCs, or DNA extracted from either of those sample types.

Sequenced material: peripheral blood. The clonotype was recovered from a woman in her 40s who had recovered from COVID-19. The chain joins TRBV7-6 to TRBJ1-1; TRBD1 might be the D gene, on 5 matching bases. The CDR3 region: CASSSWGGTEAFF. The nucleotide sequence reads TGTGCCAGCAGCTCATGGGGGGGCACTGAAGCTTTCTTT.